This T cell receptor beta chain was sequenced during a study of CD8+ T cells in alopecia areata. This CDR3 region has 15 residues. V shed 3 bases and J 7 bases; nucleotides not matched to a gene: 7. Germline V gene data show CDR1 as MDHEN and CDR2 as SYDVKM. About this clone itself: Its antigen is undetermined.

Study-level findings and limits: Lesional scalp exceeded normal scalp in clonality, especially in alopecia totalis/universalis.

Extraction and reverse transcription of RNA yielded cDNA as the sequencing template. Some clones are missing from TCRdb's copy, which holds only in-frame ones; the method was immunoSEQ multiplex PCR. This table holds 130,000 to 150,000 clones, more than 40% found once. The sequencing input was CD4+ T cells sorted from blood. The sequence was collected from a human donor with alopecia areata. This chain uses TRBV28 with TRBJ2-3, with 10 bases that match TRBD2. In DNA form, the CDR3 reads TGTGCCAGCAGTTTCGAGCGGGAGGGCCGACATACGCAGTATTTT. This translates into CASSFEREGRHTQYF.